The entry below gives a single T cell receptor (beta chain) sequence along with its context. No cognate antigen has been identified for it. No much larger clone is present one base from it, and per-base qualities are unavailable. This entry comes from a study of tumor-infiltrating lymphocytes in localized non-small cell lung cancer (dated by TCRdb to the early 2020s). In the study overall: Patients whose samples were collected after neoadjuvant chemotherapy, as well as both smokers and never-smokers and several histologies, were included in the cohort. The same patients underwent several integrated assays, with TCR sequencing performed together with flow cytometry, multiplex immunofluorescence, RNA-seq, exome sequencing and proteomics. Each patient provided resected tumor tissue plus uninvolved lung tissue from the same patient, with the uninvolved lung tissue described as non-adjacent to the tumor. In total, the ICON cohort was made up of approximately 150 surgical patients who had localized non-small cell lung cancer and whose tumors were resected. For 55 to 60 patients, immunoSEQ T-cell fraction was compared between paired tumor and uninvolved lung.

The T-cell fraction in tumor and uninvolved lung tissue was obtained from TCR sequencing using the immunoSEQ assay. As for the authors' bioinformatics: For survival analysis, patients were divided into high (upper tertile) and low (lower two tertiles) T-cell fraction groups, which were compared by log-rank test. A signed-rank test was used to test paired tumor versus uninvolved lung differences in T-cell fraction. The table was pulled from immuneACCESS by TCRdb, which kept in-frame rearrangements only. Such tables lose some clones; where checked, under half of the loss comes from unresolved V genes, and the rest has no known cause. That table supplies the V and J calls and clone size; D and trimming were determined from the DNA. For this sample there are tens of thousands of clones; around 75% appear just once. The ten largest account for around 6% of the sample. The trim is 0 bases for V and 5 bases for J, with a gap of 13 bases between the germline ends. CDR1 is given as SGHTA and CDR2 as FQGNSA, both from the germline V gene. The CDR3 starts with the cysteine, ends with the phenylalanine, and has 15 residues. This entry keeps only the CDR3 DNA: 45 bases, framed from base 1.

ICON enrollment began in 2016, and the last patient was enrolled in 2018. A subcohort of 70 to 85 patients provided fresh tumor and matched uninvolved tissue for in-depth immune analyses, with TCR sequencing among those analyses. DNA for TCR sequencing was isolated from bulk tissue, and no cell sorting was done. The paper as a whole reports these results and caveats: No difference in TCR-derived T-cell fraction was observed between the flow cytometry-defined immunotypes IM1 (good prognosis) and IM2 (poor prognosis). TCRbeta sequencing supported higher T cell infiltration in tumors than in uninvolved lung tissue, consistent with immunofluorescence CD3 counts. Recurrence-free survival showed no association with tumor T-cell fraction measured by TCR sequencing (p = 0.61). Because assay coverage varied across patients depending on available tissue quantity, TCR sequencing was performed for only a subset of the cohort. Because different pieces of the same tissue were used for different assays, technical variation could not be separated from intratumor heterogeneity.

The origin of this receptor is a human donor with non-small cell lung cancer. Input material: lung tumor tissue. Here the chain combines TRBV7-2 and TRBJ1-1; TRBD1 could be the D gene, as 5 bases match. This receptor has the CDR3 CASSLATWGGTEAFF. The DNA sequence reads TGTGCCAGCAGCTTAGCGACGTGGGGGGGGACTGAAGCTTTCTTT.